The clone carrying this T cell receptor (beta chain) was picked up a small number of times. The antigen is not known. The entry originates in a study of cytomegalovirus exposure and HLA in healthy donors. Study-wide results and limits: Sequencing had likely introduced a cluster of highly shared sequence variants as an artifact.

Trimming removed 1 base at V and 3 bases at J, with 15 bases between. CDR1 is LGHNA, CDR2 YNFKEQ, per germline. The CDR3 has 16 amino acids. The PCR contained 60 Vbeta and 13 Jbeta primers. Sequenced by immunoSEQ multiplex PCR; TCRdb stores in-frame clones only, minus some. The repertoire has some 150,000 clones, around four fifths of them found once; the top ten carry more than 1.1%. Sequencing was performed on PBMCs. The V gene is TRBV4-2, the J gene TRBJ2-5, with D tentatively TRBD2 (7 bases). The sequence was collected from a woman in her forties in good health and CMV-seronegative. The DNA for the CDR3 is TGTGCCAGCAGCCAAGGAGGGGGGGAGCTAGAAGAGACCCAGTACTTC. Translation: CASSQGGGELEETQYF.